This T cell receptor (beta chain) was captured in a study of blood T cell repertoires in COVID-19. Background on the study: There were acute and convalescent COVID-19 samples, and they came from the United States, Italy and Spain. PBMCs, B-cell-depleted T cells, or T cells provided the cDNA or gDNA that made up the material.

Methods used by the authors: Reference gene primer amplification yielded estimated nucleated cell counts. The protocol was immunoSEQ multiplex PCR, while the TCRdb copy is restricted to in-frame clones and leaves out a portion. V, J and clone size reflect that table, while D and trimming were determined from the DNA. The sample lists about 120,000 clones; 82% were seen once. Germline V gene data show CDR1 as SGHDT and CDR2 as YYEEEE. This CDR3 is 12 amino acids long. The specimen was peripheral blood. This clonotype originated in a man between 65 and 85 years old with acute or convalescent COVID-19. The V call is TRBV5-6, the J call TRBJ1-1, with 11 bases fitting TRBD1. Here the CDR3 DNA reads TGTGCAACTGGGACAGGGGGCACTGAAGCTTTCTTT. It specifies CATGTGGTEAFF.